This record looks at one T cell receptor beta chain sequence and its context. This sample is part of a study of blood T cell repertoires in COVID-19. The CDR3 is 16 amino acids. Trimming cost V 3 bases and J 4 bases; bases outside gene matches: 9. The germline V gene encodes CDR1 SNHLY and CDR2 FYNNEI. Using immunoSEQ multiplex PCR, the repertoire was profiled, and TCRdb retains in-frame clones only, with some absent. The sample shows about 100,000 clones, 70% to 90% of them seen only once. Sequences were obtained from peripheral blood. This receptor was identified in a human donor in a cohort sampled during active COVID-19. This chain links TRBV2 with TRBJ2-7, with 10 bases aligning to TRBD2. CDR3: CASSEGLAGVKYEQYF. CDR3 DNA: TGTGCCAGCAGTGAGGGGCTAGCGGGAGTTAAGTACGAGCAGTACTTC.